The 11 T cell receptor beta chains below all came from one sample that was sequenced in a study of CD8+ T cells in alopecia areata (dated by TCRdb to the late 2010s). This specimen's time point label, interpreted: roughly 24 weeks on oral tofacitinib. The treatment or condition label for this specimen denotes: oral pan-JAK inhibitor, 5-10 mg twice daily. Libraries came from the immunoSEQ multiplex PCR assay. For TCR sequencing, RNA was extracted from every sample and reverse transcribed into cDNA to serve as template. TCRdb holds this immuneACCESS table with in-frame rearrangements only. Some clones are missing; in checked studies, unresolved V genes explain under half, and the rest has no known cause. Present in this sample are over 150,000 clones, under 60% of which were seen just once. The ten largest clones represent over 10% of the sample. The sample here was CD8+ T cells sorted from blood, taken at week 24, from a patient treated with tofacitinib. These receptors were obtained from a human donor with alopecia areata.

CDR3 loop: CASIPDSASPLHF. Here the CDR3 DNA reads TGTGCCAGCATCCCGGACTCAGCCTCACCCCTCCACTTT. This chain uses TRBV7-9 with TRBJ1-6; no firm D call. CDR3 size: 13 residues. In germline, CDR1 is SEHNR, CDR2 FQNEAQ (reference sequence). Trimming stripped 7 bases from V and 10 bases from J, with 14 bases between.

The chain has TRBV5-6 and TRBJ2-1, with TRBD2 matching 7 bases. The germline gives CDR1 SGHDT, CDR2 YYEEEE. V lost 0 bases, J lost 4 bases, and 1 base stayed unmatched. The CDR3 has 14 amino acids. CDR3 sequence: CASSLGAGYNEQFF. The DNA for the CDR3 is TGTGCCAGCAGCTTGGGAGCGGGGTACAATGAGCAGTTCTTC.

This clone was observed a handful of times. The chain recombines TRBV13 with TRBJ2-5; the match to TRBD2 covers 12 bases. The trim removed 3 bases at V and 2 bases at J, leaving 4 bases unmatched. Germline CDR1 reads PRHDT; CDR2 reads FYEKMQ (reference sequence). CDR3 length: 16 residues. The CDR3 protein is CASSLGLAGEQETQYF. The CDR3 coding sequence is TGTGCCAGCAGCTTGGGACTAGCGGGCGAGCAAGAGACCCAGTACTTC.

A remark on this clone: The sample carries other DNA sequences with the same CDR3. The chain recombines TRBV2 with TRBJ1-1; D is uncertain. Trimming left V 6 bases short and J 7 bases short, with 9 bases between. The CDR3 spans 11 residues. CDR1 and CDR2 (germline): SNHLY, FYNNEI. The CDR3 sequence is CASSGRSEAFF. CDR3 in DNA: TGTGCCAGCAGCGGACGAAGTGAAGCTTTCTTT.

This sequence joins TRBV4-1 and TRBJ1-1; TRBD1 is a possible D gene (5 bases). This CDR3 comprises 15 residues. In germline, CDR1 is MGHRA, CDR2 YSYEKL. The V and J ends lost 0 bases and 2 bases respectively, with 10 bases between them. CDR3 nucleotide sequence: TGCGCCAGCAGCCAAGACCCCCAGGGAAACACTGAAGCTTTCTTT. This codes for CASSQDPQGNTEAFF.

The chain uses TRBV4-1 and TRBJ1-5, with D unclear. This CDR3 contains 13 residues. The germline gives CDR1 MGHRA, CDR2 YSYEKL. V was shortened by 5 bases and J by 0 bases, with 5 bases between the two germline ends. The CDR3 sequence is CASSSNSNQPQHF. DNA of the CDR3: TGCGCCAGCAGCTCTAATAGCAATCAGCCCCAGCATTTT.

The table lists this clone with a few counts. The chain couples TRBV7-9 to TRBJ2-5, with 10 positions matching TRBD1. The CDR3 consists of 15 residues. J gave up 2 bases and V 5 bases, and 5 bases lay outside the gene matches. Germline CDR1 reads SEHNR; CDR2 reads FQNEAQ (reference sequence). The CDR3 loop reads CASSRGQGDQETQYF. CDR3 in DNA: TGTGCCAGCAGCCGCGGACAGGGGGATCAAGAGACCCAGTACTTC. The full variable domain, its missing parts supplied by reference TRBV7-9 and TRBJ2-5, is DTGVSQNPRHKITKRGQNVTFRCDPISEHNRLYWYRQTLGQGPEFLTYFQNEAQLEKSRLLSDRFSAERPKGSFSTLEIQRTEQGDSAMYLCASSRGQGDQETQYFGPGTRLLVL.

The chain combines TRBV7-9 with TRBJ2-5; 7 bases are a match to TRBD1. CDR3 length equals 15 residues. The V and J ends lost 5 bases and 1 base, in that order; junction bases with no gene match: 7. CDR1 is SEHNR and CDR2 is FQNEAQ in the germline V gene (reference sequence). CDR3 region: CASSLTGFRQETQYF. The CDR3 nucleotides read TGTGCCAGCAGCCTGACAGGGTTCCGCCAAGAGACCCAGTACTTC.

V and J are TRBV27 and TRBJ1-1; the D is unclear. Germline V gene data show CDR1 as MNHEY and CDR2 as SMNVEV (reference sequence). The V end lost 6 bases, the J end lost 0 bases, and 11 bases lay between the germline ends. The CDR3 has 14 amino acids. The CDR3 loop reads CASRLGSMNTEAFF. The CDR3 DNA follows: TGTGCCAGCAGGTTGGGGTCCATGAACACTGAAGCTTTCTTT.

This clone was counted between two and nine times. The chain employs TRBV29-1 and TRBJ2-7; D might be TRBD2 (6 bases). Trimming cost V 5 bases and J 1 base, with 15 bases left between them. The CDR3 length is 14 residues. The germline V gene has CDR1 SQVTM and CDR2 ANQGSEA. The CDR3 here is CSVRPGTPSYEQYF. The CDR3, as DNA: TGCAGCGTTCGTCCCGGGACTCCGTCCTACGAGCAGTACTTC.

The chain combines TRBV29-1 with TRBJ1-1, with D tentatively TRBD1 (6 bases). Trimming stripped 7 bases from V and 4 bases from J, with 13 bases between. Germline V CDR1 and CDR2: SQVTM, ANQGSEA. This CDR3 region has 12 residues. The CDR3 here is CSGYRDITEAFF. As DNA, the CDR3 is TGCAGCGGCTACAGGGACATCACTGAAGCTTTCTTT.